This note documents a single T cell receptor beta chain sequence. This sample was taken from a study of blood T cell repertoires in COVID-19. Study as a whole: Whether acute or convalescent, the COVID-19 samples came from the United States, Italy and Spain.

Clones were read by immunoSEQ multiplex PCR, and TCRdb kept only the in-frame ones, dropping some. Seen here are more than 100,000 clones, roughly 87% observed once, and the top ten hold around 3.1%. This CDR3 has 17 amino acids. Looked up from germline, CDR1 is LGHNA and CDR2 is YNFKEQ. The V end lost 0 bases, the J end lost 0 bases, and 11 bases lay between the germline ends. The V and J genes are TRBV4-2 and TRBJ2-2, with D possibly matching TRBD2 (5 bases). The sequenced material came from peripheral blood. This clonotype was sampled from a man aged 50-60 years in a cohort sampled during active COVID-19. The CDR3 loop reads CASSQDIGKSNTGELFF. CDR3 bases: TGTGCCAGCAGCCAAGATATCGGGAAATCGAACACCGGGGAGCTGTTTTTT.